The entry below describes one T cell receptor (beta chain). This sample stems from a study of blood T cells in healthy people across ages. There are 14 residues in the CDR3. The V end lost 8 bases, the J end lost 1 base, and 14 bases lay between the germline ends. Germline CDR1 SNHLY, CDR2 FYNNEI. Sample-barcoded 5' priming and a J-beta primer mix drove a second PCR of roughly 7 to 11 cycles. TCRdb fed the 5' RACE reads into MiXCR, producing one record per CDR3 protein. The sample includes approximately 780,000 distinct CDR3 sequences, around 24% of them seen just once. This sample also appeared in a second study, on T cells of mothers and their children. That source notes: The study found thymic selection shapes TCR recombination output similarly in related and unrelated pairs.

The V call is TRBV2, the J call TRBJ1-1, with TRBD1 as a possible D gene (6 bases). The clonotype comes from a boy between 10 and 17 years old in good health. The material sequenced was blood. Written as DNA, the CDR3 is TGTGCCAGCCACCCCCCGGACAGGAACACTGAAGCTTTCTTT. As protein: CASHPPDRNTEAFF.